The source of this TCR beta chain is a study of identifying expanded T cells in peripheral blood. Overall study results and limits: Approximately two-week clone count variance significantly increased as total template count grew. About 1.3 clones differed between technical replicates, versus approximately 17 and 20 over time.

This clone was recorded once. The antigen is not known. Germline V gene data show CDR1 as MGHRA and CDR2 as YSYEKL. CDR3 length: 15 residues. Deletions cut 0 bases from V and 7 bases from J, with 12 bases between. Healthy donors had no documented immune events, such as infections, while sampled. Produced via immunoSEQ multiplex PCR; TCRdb's table is partial and in-frame only. Here the sample spans about 130,000 clones, approximately 86% being singletons. This sequence joins TRBV4-1 and TRBJ1-4; maybe TRBD1 (5 bases). Material for sequencing was blood. The TCR comes from a person aged 18 to 75 in good health. For the CDR3, the DNA is TGCGCCAGCAGCCAAGATCCCCAGGGTACTGAAAAACTGTTTTTT. This encodes CASSQDPQGTEKLFF.